This entry features one TCR beta chain sequence. These data belong to a study of patients and donors after allogeneic stem cell transplantation. The CDR3 length is 15 residues. V gave up 3 bases and J gave up 7 bases, with 19 bases separating them. TCRdb independently ran MiXCR on the RT-PCR reads; one entry per CDR3 protein. The sample has approximately 140,000 distinct CDR3 sequences, about 40% seen once. This sequence joins TRBV5-7 and TRBJ1-1; D possibly corresponds to TRBD1 (5 bases). TRBV5-7 falls under the ORF class, with uncertain function. Sequenced sample: blood, either unsorted or a sorted T cell fraction (not recorded which). The sequence came from a human donor who was either an allogeneic HSCT recipient or a stem cell or donor lymphocyte infusion donor (not recorded which). It is not recorded whose cells these are; they may come from a transplant donor. CDR3 in amino acids: CASSCIRGRTSEAFF. In nucleotides, the CDR3 is TGTGCCAGCAGCTGTATTCGGGGGAGAACGAGTGAAGCTTTCTTT.